The 24 T cell receptor beta chains below were found in one sample sequenced in a study of cytomegalovirus exposure and HLA in healthy donors. Researchers ran the PCR with 60 Vbeta and 13 Jbeta primers. TCRdb's table, derived via immunoSEQ multiplex PCR, lists solely in-frame clones and lacks some. The sample consists of about 160,000 clones, 80% of them appearing once. Sequencing used PBMCs. Receptors were obtained from a man aged 25 to 40 in good health and CMV-seronegative.

This clone showed up just once. The rearrangement uses TRBV7-2 and TRBJ1-5; 7 bases line up with TRBD1. Germline loops: CDR1 SGHTA, CDR2 FQGNSA. V shed 4 bases and J 3 bases; nucleotides not matched to a gene: 3. CDR3 length: 14 residues. The chain's CDR3 is CASSSDRINQPQHF. DNA for the CDR3: TGTGCCAGCAGCTCGGACAGGATCAATCAGCCCCAGCATTTT.

The chain joins TRBV19 to TRBJ2-5; perhaps TRBD1 as D (6 bases). V lost 5 bases to trimming and J lost 0 bases, with 10 bases between them. This CDR3 region has 14 residues. From germline, CDR1 is LNHDA and CDR2 SQIVND (reference sequence). CDR3 coding DNA: TGTGCCAGTAGTTTCCGACAGGACCAAGAGACCCAGTACTTC. The encoded protein is CASSFRQDQETQYF.

The chain employs TRBV25-1 and TRBJ2-5; TRBD1 is a possible D gene (6 bases). The CDR3 is 12 residues long. CDR1 is MGHDK and CDR2 is SYGVNS in the germline V gene. V was cut by 10 bases and J by 4 bases, with 13 bases left in between. The CDR3 spells CAIGDIGETQYF. Written as DNA, the CDR3 is TGTGCCATTGGGGACATCGGAGAGACCCAGTACTTC.

The V gene is TRBV27, the J gene TRBJ1-1, with 7 bases identical to TRBD1. The CDR3 contains 15 residues. Germline CDR1 reads MNHEY; CDR2 reads SMNVEV (reference sequence). With 6 bases clipped from V and 1 base from J, the junction kept 8 bases outside the gene matches. The CDR3 loop is CASRLRTGGNTEAFF. In DNA form, the CDR3 reads TGTGCCAGCAGATTAAGGACAGGAGGGAACACTGAAGCTTTCTTT.

In this sample, this clone turned up a few times. This chain uses TRBV5-1 with TRBJ2-6; 7 nucleotides match TRBD1. Germline lookup yields CDR1 SGHRS and CDR2 YFSETQ. The CDR3 totals 15 residues. V lost 4 bases and J lost 2; bases outside the gene matches: 3. CDR3 protein: CASSNGTAGANVLTF. The DNA for the CDR3 is TGCGCCAGCAGCAATGGGACAGCTGGGGCCAACGTCCTGACTTTC.

The rearrangement joins TRBV6-1 to TRBJ1-5, with 7 bases identical to TRBD1. V was pared by 8 bases and J by 4 bases, with 11 bases of the junction left unmatched. CDR3 size: 15 residues. From germline, CDR1 is MNHNS and CDR2 SASEGT. The CDR3: CASRYGTDHNQPQHF. Written as DNA, the CDR3 is TGTGCCAGCCGATACGGGACAGATCATAATCAGCCCCAGCATTTT.

The CDR3, as DNA: TGTGCCAGCAGTAACACAGGGGGCGCCTACGAGCAGTACTTC. Amino acids: CASSNTGGAYEQYF. The chain links TRBV28 to TRBJ2-7; 9 bases map to TRBD1. The trim removed 5 bases at V and 2 bases at J, leaving 4 bases unmatched. The germline CDR1 and CDR2 sequences are MDHEN and SYDVKM. This CDR3 contains 14 residues.

The chain joins TRBV30 to TRBJ1-1; D is unclear. Trimming cost V 4 bases and J 2 bases, with 14 bases left between them. CDR3 length: 14 residues. CDR1 GTSNPN and CDR2 SVGIG come from the germline V gene (reference sequence). The chain's CDR3 is CAWTLYGRNTEAFF. CDR3 sequence (DNA): TGTGCCTGGACCCTTTATGGGAGAAACACTGAAGCTTTCTTT.

The chain recombines TRBV5-1 with TRBJ2-2, with D maybe TRBD2 (6 bases). Germline V gives CDR1 SGHRS, CDR2 YFSETQ. This CDR3 is 16 amino acids long. Trimming shortened V by 4 bases and J by 4 bases, and 17 bases separated the two germline ends. CDR3 amino acids: CASSPVGTPATGELFF. CDR3 sequence (DNA): TGCGCCAGCAGCCCGGTGGGGACTCCTGCCACCGGGGAGCTGTTTTTT. The variable domain in full, with the rest retrieved from reference TRBV5-1 and TRBJ2-2, is KAGVTQTPRYLIKTRGQQVTLSCSPISGHRSVSWYQQTPGQGLQFLFEYFSETQRNKGNFPGRFSGRQFSNSRSEMNVSTLELGDSALYLCASSPVGTPATGELFFGEGSRLTVL.

This clone was seen only a few times. The identical CDR3 is also encoded by other nucleotide sequences in the sample. The rearrangement links TRBV9 to TRBJ1-5; TRBD1 matches at 8 bases. V gave up 0 bases and J gave up 5 bases; unmatched junction bases: 4. This CDR3 contains 15 residues. Per the germline V gene, CDR1 is SGDLS and CDR2 is YYNGEE. The CDR3 region is CASSVGQGRDQPQHF. The CDR3 nucleotides are TGTGCCAGCAGCGTAGGACAGGGGAGGGATCAGCCCCAGCATTTT.

The chain is built from TRBV30 and TRBJ1-2, with TRBD1 as a possible D gene (6 bases). Trimming stripped 1 base from V and 6 bases from J, with 6 bases between. The germline CDR1 and CDR2 sequences are GTSNPN and SVGIG (reference sequence). CDR3 length: 11 residues. The CDR3 coding sequence is TGTGCCTGGAGTGCAGGGGATGGCTACACCTTC. Translating gives CAWSAGDGYTF. The full variable domain, in which reference TRBV30 and TRBJ1-2 provide the parts outside the CDR3, is SQTIHQWPATLVQPVGSPLSLECTVEGTSNPNLYWYRQAAGRGLQLLFYSVGIGQISSEVPQNLSASRPQDRQFILSSKKLLLSDSGFYLCAWSAGDGYTFGSGTRLTVV.

This chain connects TRBV10-3 to TRBJ2-7, with 10 bases aligning to TRBD1. The length of the CDR3 is 13 residues. Per the germline V gene, CDR1 is ENHRY and CDR2 is SYGVKD. J lost 3 bases, V lost 10 bases, and 6 bases had no gene match. CDR3 sequence reads: CATTGTGDYEQYF. In DNA, the CDR3 is TGTGCCACCACTGGGACAGGGGACTACGAGCAGTACTTC.

The J gene is TRBJ1-1, the V gene TRBV6-1; 7 nucleotides align to TRBD1. The junction had 3 bases not matched to a gene; V was cut back by 3 bases and J by 2 bases. The germline V gene encodes CDR1 MNHNS and CDR2 SASEGT. This CDR3 contains 14 residues. The CDR3 bases are TGTGCCAGCAGTGAGAACAGGGGAAACACTGAAGCTTTCTTT. Its protein product is CASSENRGNTEAFF.

This chain connects TRBV9 to TRBJ1-2; 8 bases are shared with TRBD1. Unmatched junction bases numbered 5, after V lost 4 bases and J lost 6 bases. The CDR3 has 13 amino acids. The germline CDR1 and CDR2 sequences are SGDLS and YYNGEE. CDR3: CASSRGQGNGYTF. CDR3 bases: TGTGCCAGCAGCCGCGGACAGGGTAATGGCTACACCTTC.

In its sample, this clone was seen once. V and J are TRBV19 and TRBJ2-6, with D uncertain. Germline V lookup: CDR1 LNHDA, CDR2 SQIVND (reference sequence). V lost 5 bases to trimming and J lost 0 bases, with 11 bases between them. The CDR3 covers 16 residues. The CDR3 DNA reads TGTGCCAGTAGTCCACACAGCTCCTCTGGGGCCAACGTCCTGACTTTC. As protein: CASSPHSSSGANVLTF.

The rearrangement uses TRBV28 and TRBJ1-5; D unclear. Germline V CDR1 and CDR2: MDHEN, SYDVKM. V was clipped by 2 bases and J by 4 bases, with 12 bases between them. The CDR3 is 15 residues long. CDR3 DNA sequence: TGTGCCAGCAGTTTAATGCTGAGAGCTAATCAGCCCCAGCATTTT. As protein: CASSLMLRANQPQHF.

J is TRBJ2-7 and V is TRBV9; TRBD2 aligns across 11 bases. From germline, CDR1 is SGDLS and CDR2 YYNGEE. Trimming cost V 3 bases and J 4 bases; bases outside gene matches: 3. The CDR3 has 14 residues. The CDR3 sequence is CASSEGTSGYEQYF. The CDR3 DNA reads TGTGCCAGCAGCGAAGGGACTAGCGGATACGAGCAGTACTTC.

The V and J genes are TRBV5-3 and TRBJ2-5; D is uncertain. TRBV5-3 is designated an ORF whose function remains uncertain. The CDR3 runs to 14 residues. V lost 0 bases and J lost 5, with 11 bases in between. The CDR3 is CARSLVCPSETQYF. The CDR3, as DNA: TGTGCCAGAAGCTTGGTATGCCCTAGTGAGACCCAGTACTTC.

This chain links TRBV30 with TRBJ1-2; 9 bases agree with TRBD1. Losses at the gene ends were 2 bases for V and 8 bases for J; bases not matched to a gene: 9. The CDR3 has 14 residues. CDR1 and CDR2 (germline): GTSNPN, SVGIG (reference sequence). Written as DNA, the CDR3 is TGTGCCTGGAGTTACAGGGGGCGGACGAAGGGCTACACCTTC. As protein: CAWSYRGRTKGYTF. Variable domain in full (rest from reference TRBV30 and TRBJ1-2): SQTIHQWPATLVQPVGSPLSLECTVEGTSNPNLYWYRQAAGRGLQLLFYSVGIGQISSEVPQNLSASRPQDRQFILSSKKLLLSDSGFYLCAWSYRGRTKGYTFGSGTRLTVV.

The V gene is TRBV28, the J gene TRBJ2-1, with D perhaps matching TRBD2 (5 bases). There are 14 residues in the CDR3. Trimming pared 4 bases from V and 9 bases from J, leaving 16 bases between. Germline values: CDR1 MDHEN, CDR2 SYDVKM. The CDR3 is CASSSSGVSGEQFF. CDR3 DNA sequence: TGTGCCAGCAGTTCCTCTGGGGTCAGCGGTGAGCAGTTCTTC.

CDR3 sequence: CASTMGRGRTYEQYF. CDR3 DNA: TGTGCCAGTACCATGGGCAGGGGTCGGACCTACGAGCAGTACTTC. The rearrangement uses TRBV19 and TRBJ2-7, with D perhaps TRBD1 (6 bases). The germline gives CDR1 LNHDA, CDR2 SQIVND (reference sequence). The CDR3 extends over 15 amino acids. V gave up 7 bases and J gave up 2 bases, with 18 bases separating them.

This chain connects TRBV5-6 to TRBJ1-1, with D tentatively TRBD1 (6 bases). There are 14 residues in the CDR3. V dropped 4 bases and J dropped 3 bases, with 13 bases sitting between them. CDR1 and CDR2 from the germline V gene are SGHDT and YYEEEE. As DNA, the CDR3 is TGTGCCAGCAGCCCCCAGGGGAGAGACACTGAAGCTTTCTTT. Residues: CASSPQGRDTEAFF.

In this sample, this clone turned up a few times. The chain employs TRBV7-8 and TRBJ1-1; a weak D match, TRBD1 (5 bases). Germline values: CDR1 SGHVS, CDR2 FQNEAQ. This CDR3 has 14 amino acids. Between the trimmed V and J ends, which lost 4 bases and 2 bases, there was a span of 11 bases. DNA for the CDR3: TGTGCCAGCAGCTCCTCAGGGATTAACACTGAAGCTTTCTTT. Encoded protein: CASSSSGINTEAFF.

V and J are TRBV11-2 and TRBJ2-3, with TRBD2 matching over 7 bases. Trimming at V came to 5 bases and at J to 0 bases, leaving 17 bases not matched to a gene. The CDR3 is 19 residues long. Germline V lookup: CDR1 SGHAT, CDR2 FQNNGV. The CDR3 sequence is CASSPGHWREIISTDTQYF. The CDR3 bases are TGTGCCAGCAGCCCCGGCCATTGGCGGGAGATCATTAGCACAGATACGCAGTATTTT.